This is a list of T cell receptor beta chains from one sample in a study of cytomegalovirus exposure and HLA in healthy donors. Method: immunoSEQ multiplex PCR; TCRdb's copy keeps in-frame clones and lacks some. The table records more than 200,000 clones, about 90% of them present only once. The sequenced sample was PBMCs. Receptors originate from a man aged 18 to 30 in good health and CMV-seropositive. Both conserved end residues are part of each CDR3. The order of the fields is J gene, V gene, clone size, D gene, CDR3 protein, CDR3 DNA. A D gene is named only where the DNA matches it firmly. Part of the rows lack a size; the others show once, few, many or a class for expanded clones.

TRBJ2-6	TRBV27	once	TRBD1	CASSLSFAGGASGANVLTF	TGTGCCAGCAGTTTATCGTTCGCAGGGGGAGCCTCTGGGGCCAACGTCCTGACTTTC
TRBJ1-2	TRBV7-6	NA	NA	CASSGEGAGYTF	TGTGCCAGCAGCGGAGAGGGAGCAGGCTACACCTTC
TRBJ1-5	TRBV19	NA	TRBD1	CASSRTDRGRTFSNQPQHF	TGTGCCAGTAGCAGGACGGACAGGGGACGAACTTTTAGCAATCAGCCCCAGCATTTT
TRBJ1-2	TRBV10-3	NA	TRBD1	CAISGDAQGDYGYTF	TGTGCCATCAGTGGCGATGCACAGGGGGACTATGGCTACACCTTC
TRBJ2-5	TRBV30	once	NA	CAWSPLETQYF	TGTGCCTGGAGTCCTCTGGAGACCCAGTACTTC
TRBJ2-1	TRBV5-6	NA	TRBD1	CASSNDRGEQFF	TGTGCCAGCAGCAACGACAGGGGTGAGCAGTTCTTC
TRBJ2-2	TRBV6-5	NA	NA	CASSSPLRGSGELFF	TGTGCCAGCAGTTCTCCTCTCCGCGGAAGCGGGGAGCTGTTTTTT
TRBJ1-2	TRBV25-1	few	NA	CASSEGGGYTF	TGTGCCAGCAGTGAAGGAGGCGGCTACACCTTC
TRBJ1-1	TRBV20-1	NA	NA	CSAPPGTEAFF	TGCAGTGCCCCACCCGGGACTGAAGCTTTCTTT
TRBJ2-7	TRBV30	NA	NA	CAWSVDLYEQYF	TGTGCCTGGAGTGTAGACCTATACGAGCAGTACTTC
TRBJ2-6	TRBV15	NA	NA	CATGVVGANVLTF	TGTGCCACTGGGGTGGTAGGGGCCAACGTCCTGACTTTC
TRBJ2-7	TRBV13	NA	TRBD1	CASSKPGTGGMEQYF	TGTGCCAGCAGCAAGCCCGGGACAGGGGGTATGGAGCAGTACTTC
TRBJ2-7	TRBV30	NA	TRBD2	CAWSHGTSGYEQYF	TGTGCCTGGAGCCACGGGACTAGCGGTTACGAGCAGTACTTC
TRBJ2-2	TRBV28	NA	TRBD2	CASSAGLARPPGELFF	TGTGCCAGCAGTGCAGGACTAGCGCGACCCCCCGGGGAGCTGTTTTTT
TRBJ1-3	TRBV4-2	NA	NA	CASSPTGVSGNTIYF	TGTGCCAGCAGCCCGACAGGTGTCTCTGGAAACACCATATATTTT
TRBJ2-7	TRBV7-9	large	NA	CASSRRETYEQYF	TGTGCCAGCAGCCGTAGGGAGACCTACGAGCAGTACTTC
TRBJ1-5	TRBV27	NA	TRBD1	CASSLSPGGNQPQHF	TGTGCCAGCAGTTTAAGTCCAGGGGGAAATCAGCCCCAGCATTTT
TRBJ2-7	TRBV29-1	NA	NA	CSVEPLGQSQTGESQYF	TGCAGCGTTGAACCCCTCGGACAGTCGCAGACCGGGGAGTCGCAGTACTTC
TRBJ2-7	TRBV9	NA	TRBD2	CASSVATTGGYYEQYF	TGTGCCAGCAGCGTAGCTACGACGGGAGGGTACTACGAGCAGTACTTC
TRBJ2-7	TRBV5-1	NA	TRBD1	CASSSGLDRPIQQYF	TGCGCCAGCAGCTCCGGATTGGACAGGCCTATCCAGCAGTACTTC
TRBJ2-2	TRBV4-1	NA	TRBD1	CASSQDQGANTGELFF	TGCGCCAGCAGCCAAGATCAGGGGGCGAACACCGGGGAGCTGTTTTTT
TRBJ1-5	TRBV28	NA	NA	CASSLTGTWGNNQPQHF	TGTGCCAGCAGTTTAACTGGGACCTGGGGGAACAATCAGCCCCAGCATTTT
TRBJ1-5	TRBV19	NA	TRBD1	CASSMRARGYQPQHF	TGTGCCAGTAGTATGCGGGCCAGGGGGTATCAGCCCCAGCATTTT
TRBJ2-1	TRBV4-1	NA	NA	CASSQLVAGTIEQFF	TGCGCCAGCAGCCAACTGGTGGCGGGCACAATAGAGCAGTTCTTC
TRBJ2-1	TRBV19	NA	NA	CASSRTDEQFF	TGTGCCAGTAGTAGGACCGATGAGCAGTTCTTC
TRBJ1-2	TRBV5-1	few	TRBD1	CASSLVPGQGDGYTF	TGCGCCAGCAGCTTGGTCCCCGGACAGGGTGATGGCTACACCTTC
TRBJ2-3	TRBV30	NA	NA	CAWSRGLGTDTQYF	TGTGCCTGGAGTAGGGGGTTGGGCACAGATACGCAGTATTTT
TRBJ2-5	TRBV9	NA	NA	CASSSTGPETVETQYF	TGTGCCAGCAGCTCCACGGGGCCAGAGACGGTGGAGACCCAGTACTTC
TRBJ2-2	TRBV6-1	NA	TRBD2	CASSPTSGVTGELFF	TGTGCCAGCAGTCCTACTAGCGGGGTCACCGGGGAGCTGTTTTTT
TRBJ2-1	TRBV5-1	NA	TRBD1	CASSFYTGTGGEQFF	TGCGCCAGCAGCTTTTACACCGGGACAGGAGGCGAGCAGTTCTTC
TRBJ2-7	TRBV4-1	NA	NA	CASSQGQGRAGYEQYF	TGCGCCAGCAGCCAAGGACAGGGAAGAGCGGGCTACGAGCAGTACTTC
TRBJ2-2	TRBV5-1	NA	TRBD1	CASSLRTGDTGELFF	TGCGCCAGCAGCTTGCGGACAGGGGACACCGGGGAGCTGTTTTTT
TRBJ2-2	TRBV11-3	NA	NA	CASSRGTQNTGELFF	TGTGCCAGCAGCCGCGGGACCCAGAACACCGGGGAGCTGTTTTTT
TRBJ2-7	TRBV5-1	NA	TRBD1	CASSFDRAYEQYF	TGCGCCAGCAGCTTCGACAGGGCCTACGAGCAGTACTTC
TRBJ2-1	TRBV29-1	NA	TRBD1	CSVGTEHYNEQFF	TGCAGCGTGGGGACAGAGCACTACAATGAGCAGTTCTTC
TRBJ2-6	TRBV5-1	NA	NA	CASSFGYYSGANVLTF	TGCGCCAGCAGCTTTGGTTATTATTCTGGGGCCAACGTCCTGACTTTC
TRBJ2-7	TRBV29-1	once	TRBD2	CSVRTSGFYEQYF	TGCAGCGTGAGGACTAGCGGGTTCTACGAGCAGTACTTC
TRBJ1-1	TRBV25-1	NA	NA	CASRWGVAEAFF	TGTGCCAGCAGGTGGGGGGTTGCTGAAGCTTTCTTT
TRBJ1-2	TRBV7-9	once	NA	CASSSDRYYGYTF	TGTGCCAGCAGCTCCGACAGGTACTATGGCTACACCTTC
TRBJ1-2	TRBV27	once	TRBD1	CASSLRDRGRHYGYTF	TGTGCCAGCAGTTTAAGGGACAGGGGAAGACACTATGGCTACACCTTC
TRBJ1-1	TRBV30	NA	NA	CAWSMRLNTEAFF	TGTGCCTGGAGCATGAGGCTGAACACTGAAGCTTTCTTT
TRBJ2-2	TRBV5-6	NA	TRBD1	CASSFRDRGPGELFF	TGTGCCAGCAGCTTCCGGGACAGGGGGCCTGGGGAGCTGTTTTTT
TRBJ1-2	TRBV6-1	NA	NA	CASAPGSLRGYTF	TGTGCCAGTGCTCCGGGCAGTTTGAGGGGCTACACCTTC
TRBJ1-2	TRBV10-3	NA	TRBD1	CATRGESRYGYTF	TGTGCCACCAGGGGGGAGAGCAGGTACGGCTACACCTTC
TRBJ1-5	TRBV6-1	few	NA	CASSEYRPGVSNQPQHF	TGTGCCAGCAGTGAATACAGGCCTGGGGTTAGCAATCAGCCCCAGCATTTT
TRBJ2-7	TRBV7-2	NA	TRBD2	CASSQAGDRYEQYF	TGTGCCAGCAGTCAAGCGGGAGATCGGTACGAGCAGTACTTC
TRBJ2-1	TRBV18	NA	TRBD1	CASSPNRGTFSNEQFF	TGTGCCAGCTCACCAAACAGGGGGACATTTTCCAATGAGCAGTTCTTC
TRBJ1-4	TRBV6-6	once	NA	CASRPGAGGEKLFF	TGTGCCAGCAGGCCGGGGGCTGGCGGTGAAAAACTGTTTTTT